A few counts support the clone carrying this TCR beta chain. TCRdb redid the calling of the 5' RACE reads with MiXCR, one entry per CDR3 protein. The sample has under 25,000 distinct CDR3 sequences, approximately 4.5% seen once; the top ten hold about 7.8%. These data originate in a study of early T cells in non-severe SARS-CoV-2 infection. Germline V gene data show CDR1 as KGHSH and CDR2 as LQKENI. CDR3 length: 15 residues. After removal of 3 bases from V and 3 bases from J, the junction contained 5 bases not matched to a gene. The sequenced material came from whole blood. The TCR comes from an adult who was a healthcare worker with PCR-confirmed SARS-CoV-2 infection or an uninfected control (not recorded which). The chain is built from TRBV18 and TRBJ1-1; TRBD1 matches 9 bases. This CDR3 is CASSPRDRVYTEAFF. In nucleotides, the CDR3 is TGTGCCAGCTCACCGAGGGACAGGGTTTACACTGAAGCTTTCTTT.